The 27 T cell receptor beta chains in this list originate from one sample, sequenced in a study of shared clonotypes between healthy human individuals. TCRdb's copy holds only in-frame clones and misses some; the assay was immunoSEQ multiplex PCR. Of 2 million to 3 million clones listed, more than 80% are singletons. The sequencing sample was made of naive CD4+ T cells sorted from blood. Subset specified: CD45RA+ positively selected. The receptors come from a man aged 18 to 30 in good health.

CDR3 bases: TGTGCCAGCCCAAAAAGACTAGCGGGCTTTACCGCCGGGGAGCTGTTTTTT. Its protein product is CASPKRLAGFTAGELFF. V gene TRBV19 combines with J gene TRBJ2-2, with TRBD2 identical over 10 bases. The junction had 16 bases not matched to a gene; V was cut back by 9 bases and J by 6 bases. Germline CDR1 LNHDA, CDR2 SQIVND (reference sequence). The CDR3 has 17 amino acids. The full variable domain, completed using reference TRBV19 and TRBJ2-2, is DGGITQSPKYLFRKEGQNVTLSCEQNLNHDAMYWYRQDPGQGLRLIYYSQIVNDFQKGDIAEGYSVSREKKESFPLTVTSAQKNPTAFYLCASPKRLAGFTAGELFFGEGSRLTVL.

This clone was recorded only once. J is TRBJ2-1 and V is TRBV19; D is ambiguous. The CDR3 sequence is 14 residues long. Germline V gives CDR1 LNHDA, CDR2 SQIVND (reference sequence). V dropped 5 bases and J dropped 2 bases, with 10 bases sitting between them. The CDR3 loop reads CASSQNSAYNEQFF. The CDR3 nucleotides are TGTGCCAGTAGTCAGAATTCCGCCTACAATGAGCAGTTCTTC.

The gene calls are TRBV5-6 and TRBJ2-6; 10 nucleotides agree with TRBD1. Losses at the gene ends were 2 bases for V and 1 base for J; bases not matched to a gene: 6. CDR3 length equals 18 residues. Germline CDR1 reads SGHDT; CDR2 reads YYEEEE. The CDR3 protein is CASSFSWDRGSGANVLTF. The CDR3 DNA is TGTGCCAGCAGCTTCTCCTGGGACAGGGGTTCTGGGGCCAACGTCCTGACTTTC.

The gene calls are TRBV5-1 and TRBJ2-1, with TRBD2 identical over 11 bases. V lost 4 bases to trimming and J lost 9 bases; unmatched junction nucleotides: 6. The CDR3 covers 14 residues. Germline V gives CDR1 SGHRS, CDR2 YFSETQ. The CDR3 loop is CASSRLAGGGEQFF. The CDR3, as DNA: TGCGCCAGCAGCAGGCTAGCGGGAGGAGGTGAGCAGTTCTTC.

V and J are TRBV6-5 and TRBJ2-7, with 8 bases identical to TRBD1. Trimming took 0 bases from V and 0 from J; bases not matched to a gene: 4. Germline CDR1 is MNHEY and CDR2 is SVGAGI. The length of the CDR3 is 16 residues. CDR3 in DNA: TGTGCCAGCAGTTACTCAGCGACAGGGGTCTCCTACGAGCAGTACTTC. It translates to CASSYSATGVSYEQYF.

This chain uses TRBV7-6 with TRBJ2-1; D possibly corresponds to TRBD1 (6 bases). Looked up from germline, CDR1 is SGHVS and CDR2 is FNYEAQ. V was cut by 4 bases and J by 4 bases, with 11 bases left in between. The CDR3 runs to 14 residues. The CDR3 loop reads CASSSNTGYNEQFF. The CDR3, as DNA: TGTGCCAGCAGCTCGAATACAGGGTACAATGAGCAGTTCTTC.

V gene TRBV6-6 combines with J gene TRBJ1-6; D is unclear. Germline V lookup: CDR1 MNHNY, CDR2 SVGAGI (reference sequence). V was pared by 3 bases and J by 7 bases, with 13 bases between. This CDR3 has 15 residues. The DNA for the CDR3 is TGTGCCAGCAGTTATGACTCGGGGTCAAATTCACCCCTCCACTTT. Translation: CASSYDSGSNSPLHF.

The CDR3 DNA reads TGTGCCAGCACCGATCCGGCGGGAGGGAAACCTGAAGCTTTCTTT. Translated: CASTDPAGGKPEAFF. The chain uses TRBV13 and TRBJ1-1, with D uncertain. The CDR3 covers 15 residues. The V and J ends lost 7 bases and 6 bases respectively, with 21 bases between them. Per the germline V gene, CDR1 is PRHDT and CDR2 is FYEKMQ (reference sequence).

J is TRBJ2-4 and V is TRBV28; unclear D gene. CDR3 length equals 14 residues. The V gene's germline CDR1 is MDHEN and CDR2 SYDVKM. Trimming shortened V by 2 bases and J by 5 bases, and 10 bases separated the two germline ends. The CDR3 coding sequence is TGTGCCAGCAGTTTACTTCCTGCTCAAAACATTCAGTACTTC. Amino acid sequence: CASSLLPAQNIQYF. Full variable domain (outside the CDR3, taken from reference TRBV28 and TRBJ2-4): DVKVTQSSRYLVKRTGEKVFLECVQDMDHENMFWYRQDPGLGLRLIYFSYDVKMKEKGDIPEGYSVSREKKERFSLILESASTNQTSMYLCASSLLPAQNIQYFGAGTRLSVL.

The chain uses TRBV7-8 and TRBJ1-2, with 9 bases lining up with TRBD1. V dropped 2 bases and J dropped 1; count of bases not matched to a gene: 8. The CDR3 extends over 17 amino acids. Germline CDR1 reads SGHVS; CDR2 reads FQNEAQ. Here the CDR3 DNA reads TGTGCCAGCAGCTTACCCTATCGACAGGGGGGTAACTATGGCTACACCTTC. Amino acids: CASSLPYRQGGNYGYTF.

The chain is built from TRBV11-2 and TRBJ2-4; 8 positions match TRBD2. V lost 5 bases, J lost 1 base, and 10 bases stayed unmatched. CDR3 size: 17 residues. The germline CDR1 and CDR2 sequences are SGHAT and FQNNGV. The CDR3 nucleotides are TGTGCCAGCAGCCAATTAAGCGGGAGAGAGGCCAAAAACATTCAGTACTTC. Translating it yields CASSQLSGREAKNIQYF.

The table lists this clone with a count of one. Here the CDR3 reads CASSLTGGGGYTF. The CDR3 region has the DNA TGTGCCAGCAGTTTAACAGGGGGCGGGGGCTACACCTTC. The V and J genes are TRBV28 and TRBJ1-2; TRBD1 aligns across 9 bases. The junction had 3 bases not matched to a gene; V was cut back by 2 bases and J by 8 bases. Germline-derived CDR1 and CDR2 are MDHEN and SYDVKM. This CDR3 comprises 13 residues.

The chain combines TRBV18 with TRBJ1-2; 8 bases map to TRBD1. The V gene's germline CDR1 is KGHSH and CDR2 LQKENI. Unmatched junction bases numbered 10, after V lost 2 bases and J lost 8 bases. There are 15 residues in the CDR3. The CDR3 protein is CASSPKTGAPDGYTF. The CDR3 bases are TGTGCCAGCTCACCAAAGACAGGGGCCCCTGACGGCTACACCTTC.

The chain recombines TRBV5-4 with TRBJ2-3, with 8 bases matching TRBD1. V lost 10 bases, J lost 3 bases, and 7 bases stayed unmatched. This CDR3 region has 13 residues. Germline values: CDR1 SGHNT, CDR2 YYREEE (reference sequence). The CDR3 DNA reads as TGTGCCCTTCTGGGACAGGAAACAGATACGCAGTATTTT. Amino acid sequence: CALLGQETDTQYF. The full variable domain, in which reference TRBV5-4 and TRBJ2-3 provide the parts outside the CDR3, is ETGVTQSPTHLIKTRGQQVTLRCSSQSGHNTVSWYQQALGQGPQFIFQYYREEENGRGNFPPRFSGLQFPNYSSELNVNALELDDSALYLCALLGQETDTQYFGPGTRLTVL.

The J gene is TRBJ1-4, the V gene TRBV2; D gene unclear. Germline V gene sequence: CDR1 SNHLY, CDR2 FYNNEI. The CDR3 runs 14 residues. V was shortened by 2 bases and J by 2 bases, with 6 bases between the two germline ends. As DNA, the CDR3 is TGTGCCAGCAGTGAAACCAGGACTAATGAAAAACTGTTTTTT. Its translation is CASSETRTNEKLFF.

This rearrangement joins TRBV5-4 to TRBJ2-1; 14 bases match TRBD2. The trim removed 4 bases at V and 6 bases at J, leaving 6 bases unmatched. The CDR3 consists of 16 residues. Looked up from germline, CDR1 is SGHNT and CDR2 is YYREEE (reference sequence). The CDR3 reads CASSIGLAGGPNEQFF. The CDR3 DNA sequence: TGTGCCAGCAGCATCGGACTAGCGGGGGGACCCAATGAGCAGTTCTTC. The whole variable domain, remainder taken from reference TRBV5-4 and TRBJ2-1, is ETGVTQSPTHLIKTRGQQVTLRCSSQSGHNTVSWYQQALGQGPQFIFQYYREEENGRGNFPPRFSGLQFPNYSSELNVNALELDDSALYLCASSIGLAGGPNEQFFGPGTRLTVL.

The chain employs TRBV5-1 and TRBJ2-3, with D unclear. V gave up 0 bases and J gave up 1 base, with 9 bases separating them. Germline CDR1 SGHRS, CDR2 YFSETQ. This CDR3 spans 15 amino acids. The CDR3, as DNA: TGCGCCAGCAGCTTGGATTTCGGTGGCACAGATACGCAGTATTTT. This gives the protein CASSLDFGGTDTQYF. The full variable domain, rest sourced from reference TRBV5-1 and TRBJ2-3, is KAGVTQTPRYLIKTRGQQVTLSCSPISGHRSVSWYQQTPGQGLQFLFEYFSETQRNKGNFPGRFSGRQFSNSRSEMNVSTLELGDSALYLCASSLDFGGTDTQYFGPGTRLTVL.

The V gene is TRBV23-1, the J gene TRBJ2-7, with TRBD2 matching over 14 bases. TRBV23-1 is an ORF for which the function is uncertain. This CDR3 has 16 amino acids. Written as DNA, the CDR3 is TGCCGCCCCTTTTTTGCCGGGACTAGCGGGAGTTACGAGCAGTACTTC. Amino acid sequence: CRPFFAGTSGSYEQYF.

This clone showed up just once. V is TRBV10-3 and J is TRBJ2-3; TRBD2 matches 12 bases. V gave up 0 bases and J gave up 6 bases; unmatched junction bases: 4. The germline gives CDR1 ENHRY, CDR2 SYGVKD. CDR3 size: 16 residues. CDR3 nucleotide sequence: TGTGCCATCAGTGAGTCGACTAGCGGGAGAATGGATACGCAGTATTTT. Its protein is CAISESTSGRMDTQYF.

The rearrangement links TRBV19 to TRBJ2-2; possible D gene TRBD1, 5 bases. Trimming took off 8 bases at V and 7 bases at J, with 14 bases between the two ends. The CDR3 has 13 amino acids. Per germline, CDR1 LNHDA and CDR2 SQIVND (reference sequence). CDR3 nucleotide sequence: TGTGCCAGTCAGCCTGACAGATACGGGGAGCTGTTTTTT. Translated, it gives CASQPDRYGELFF.

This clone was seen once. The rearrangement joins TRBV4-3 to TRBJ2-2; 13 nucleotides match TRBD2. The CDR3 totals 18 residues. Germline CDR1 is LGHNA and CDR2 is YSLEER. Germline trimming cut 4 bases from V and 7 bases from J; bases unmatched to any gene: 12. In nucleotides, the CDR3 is TGCGCCAGCAGCCTCCCCGTTGCGACTAGCGGGAGGATCGGGGAGCTGTTTTTT. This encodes CASSLPVATSGRIGELFF.

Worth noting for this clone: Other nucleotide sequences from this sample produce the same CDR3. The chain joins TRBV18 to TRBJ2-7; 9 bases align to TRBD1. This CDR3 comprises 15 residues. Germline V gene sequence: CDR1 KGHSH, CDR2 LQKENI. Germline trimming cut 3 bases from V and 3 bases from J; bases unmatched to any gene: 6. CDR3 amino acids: CASSPYGTGSYEQYF. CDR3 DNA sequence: TGTGCCAGCTCACCCTACGGGACAGGGAGCTACGAGCAGTACTTC.

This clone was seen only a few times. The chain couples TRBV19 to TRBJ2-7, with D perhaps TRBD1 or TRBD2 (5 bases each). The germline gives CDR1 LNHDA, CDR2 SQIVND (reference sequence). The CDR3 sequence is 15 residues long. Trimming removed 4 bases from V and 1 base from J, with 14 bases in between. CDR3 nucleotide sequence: TGTGCCAGTAGTACCACCAGGGACGGTTCCTACGAGCAGTACTTC. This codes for CASSTTRDGSYEQYF. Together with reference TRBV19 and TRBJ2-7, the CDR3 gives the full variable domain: DGGITQSPKYLFRKEGQNVTLSCEQNLNHDAMYWYRQDPGQGLRLIYYSQIVNDFQKGDIAEGYSVSREKKESFPLTVTSAQKNPTAFYLCASSTTRDGSYEQYFGPGTRLTVT.

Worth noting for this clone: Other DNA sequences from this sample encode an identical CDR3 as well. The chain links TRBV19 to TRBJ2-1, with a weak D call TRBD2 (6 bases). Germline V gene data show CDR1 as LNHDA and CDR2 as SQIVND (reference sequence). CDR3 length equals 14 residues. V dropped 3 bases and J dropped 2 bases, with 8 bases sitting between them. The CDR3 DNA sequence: TGTGCCAGTAGTATCGGCGGGACCTACAATGAGCAGTTCTTC. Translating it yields CASSIGGTYNEQFF.

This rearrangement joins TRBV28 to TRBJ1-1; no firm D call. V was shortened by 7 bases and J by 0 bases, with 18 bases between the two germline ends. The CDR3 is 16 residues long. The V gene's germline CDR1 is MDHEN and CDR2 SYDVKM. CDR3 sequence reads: CASTQNPTRVNTEAFF. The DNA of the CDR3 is TGTGCCAGCACACAGAACCCGACACGCGTGAACACTGAAGCTTTCTTT.

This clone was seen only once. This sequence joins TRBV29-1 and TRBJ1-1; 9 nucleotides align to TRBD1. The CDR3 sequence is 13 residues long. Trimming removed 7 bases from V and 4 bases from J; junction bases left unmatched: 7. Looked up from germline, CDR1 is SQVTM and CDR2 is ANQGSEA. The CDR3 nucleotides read TGCAGCGGGATACAGGGGGCGAGCACTGAAGCTTTCTTT. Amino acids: CSGIQGASTEAFF.

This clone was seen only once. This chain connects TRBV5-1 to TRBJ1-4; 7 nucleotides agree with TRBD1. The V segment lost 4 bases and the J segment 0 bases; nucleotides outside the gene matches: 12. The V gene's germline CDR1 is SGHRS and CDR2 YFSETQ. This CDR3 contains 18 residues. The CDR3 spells CASSLGTDVYATNEKLFF. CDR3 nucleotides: TGCGCCAGCAGCCTCGGGACAGACGTGTATGCAACTAATGAAAAACTGTTTTTT. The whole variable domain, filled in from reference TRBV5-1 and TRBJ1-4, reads KAGVTQTPRYLIKTRGQQVTLSCSPISGHRSVSWYQQTPGQGLQFLFEYFSETQRNKGNFPGRFSGRQFSNSRSEMNVSTLELGDSALYLCASSLGTDVYATNEKLFFGSGTQLSVL.